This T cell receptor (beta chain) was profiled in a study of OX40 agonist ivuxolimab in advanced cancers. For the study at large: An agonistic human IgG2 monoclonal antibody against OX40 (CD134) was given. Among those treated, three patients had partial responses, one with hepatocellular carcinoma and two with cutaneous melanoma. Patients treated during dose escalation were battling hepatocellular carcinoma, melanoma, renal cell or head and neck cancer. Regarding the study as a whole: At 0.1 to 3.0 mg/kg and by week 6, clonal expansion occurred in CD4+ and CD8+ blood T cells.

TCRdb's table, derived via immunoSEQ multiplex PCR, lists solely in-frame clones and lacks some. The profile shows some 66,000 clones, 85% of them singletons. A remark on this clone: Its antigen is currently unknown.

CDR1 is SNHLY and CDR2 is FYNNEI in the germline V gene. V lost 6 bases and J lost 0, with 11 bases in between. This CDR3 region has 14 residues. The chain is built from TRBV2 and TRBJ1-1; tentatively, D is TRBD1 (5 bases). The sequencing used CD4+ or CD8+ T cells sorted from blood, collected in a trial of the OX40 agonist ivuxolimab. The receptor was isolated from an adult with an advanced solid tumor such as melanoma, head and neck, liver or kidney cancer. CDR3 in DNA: TGTGCCAGCAGCCTACAGGTCATGAACACTGAAGCTTTCTTT. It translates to CASSLQVMNTEAFF.